This entry concerns a single T cell receptor beta chain. V was pared by 2 bases and J by 2 bases, with 7 bases of the junction left unmatched. The CDR3 totals 17 residues. The germline V gene has CDR1 SGHTA and CDR2 FQGNSA. In Seattle, patients joined the study during active infection and were tracked longitudinally. The sample is drawn from a study of blood T cell repertoires in COVID-19. Background on the study: From T cells, B-cell-depleted T cells, or PBMCs came the material, which was cDNA or gDNA.

Authors' analysis steps: Cell counts per sample came from amplifying reference gene primers. Using immunoSEQ multiplex PCR, the repertoire was profiled, and TCRdb retains in-frame clones only, with some absent. V and J calls and clone size are as listed in that table; D and trimming were resolved from the DNA. The sample has around 270,000 clones; around 81% are singletons. Sequencing input: peripheral blood. This chain connects TRBV7-2 to TRBJ2-3, with 10 nucleotides matching TRBD2. This TCR came from a person aged 65 to 85 with COVID-19, enrolled during active disease. As DNA, the CDR3 is TGTGCCAGCAGCTTATTTGGACTAGCGGTTCCCACAGATACGCAGTATTTT. Translation gives CASSLFGLAVPTDTQYF.